This T cell receptor (beta chain) appears in the sequencing data of a study of T cell clones after liver transplantation (dated by TCRdb to 2018 to 2020). Turning to the overall study: Samples were obtained from ITN030ST, a randomized trial in which withdrawal of immunosuppression was attempted within 2 years of liver transplantation. Of the eight recipients, a few were HCV-positive, while the remaining recipients had been transplanted for non-autoimmune, non-viral indications. Subjects received no induction therapy and standard immunosuppression until randomization at 12-24 months post-transplant. As an antigen-independent comparator for the donor-reactive sequences, third party-reactive TCRbeta sequences from pre-transplant MLRs were identified as well. A cohort of 8 liver transplant recipients was studied, of whom 3 were classified as tolerant and 5 as non-tolerant. Donor-reactive T cell clones were identified using TCRbeta sequencing after a pre-transplant mixed lymphocyte reaction and were then followed in post-transplant blood. Tolerance meant complete immunosuppression withdrawal for at least one year without liver enzymes rising beyond twice the upper limit of normal. Blood samples were collected pre-transplant, then pre-randomization ahead of withdrawal, and finally post-randomization once withdrawal had either been completed or failed. Points the paper makes about the study in general: In most of the 8 subjects, circulating donor-reactive CD4 TCRbeta sequences decreased significantly after transplant, regardless of tolerance or HCV status. The conclusions were considered preliminary, being limited by small, heterogeneous patient numbers and non-standardized post-transplant time points. Because allograft tissue specimens were not available, migration of donor-reactive T cells into the graft, rather than deletion, may have occurred. Once repertoire turnover was taken into account, donor-reactive detection showed a significant reduction for CD4 in 7 of 8 subjects and for CD8 in 8 of 8. Low numbers of available donor cells limited the measurable donor-reactive repertoire in a couple of subjects. The decline in donor-reactive sequences exceeded the decline in third party-reactive sequences, suggesting partial antigen-specific deletion that was unrelated to withdrawal success.

The germline ends are 16 bases apart after V is trimmed by 5 bases and J by 5 bases. Including the terminal cysteine and phenylalanine, the CDR3 comprises 14 residues. CDR3 DNA only is kept here, 42 bases in frame from base 1. The germline V gene (reference sequence) gives CDR1 as LNHNV and CDR2 as YYDKDF. Using immunoSEQ, frozen genomic DNA was subjected to high-throughput TCRbeta CDR3 sequencing, a process that included PCR amplification, mapping, bias correction and internal controls. As for the original processing: Only productive rearrangements were retained, with each unique TCRbeta sequence defined by its CDR3 nucleotide sequence together with its V and J gene. For a sequence to be called donor-reactive, it needed a frequency of at least 0.01% and at least 5-fold expansion in CFSE-low cells compared with unstimulated pre-transplant cells. Minimum frequency thresholds were set for each subject based on the unstimulated sample with the lowest template count, ensuring at least 90% detection power. Jensen-Shannon divergence between the top 1000 TCRbeta sequences post-transplant and pre-transplant was used to measure repertoire turnover. Changes in detection of donor-reactive sequences were tested with two-sided Fisher's exact tests. Here the immuneACCESS table is served through TCRdb, limited to in-frame sequences with V and J called. Missing clones are a known gap in these copies; in checked studies unresolved V genes cover under half, and the rest lacks a known reason. For V, J and clone size, that table is used; D and trimming come from the DNA. The sample table holds roughly 120,000 clones, of which over 75% were seen once. The ten largest clones represent about 0.8% of the sample.

Concerning this clone itself: The specificity of this receptor is unknown. Base quality data are lacking; no much larger clone is found one base away.

Thawed unstimulated PBMCs were stained for CD3, CD4 and CD8 and FACS-sorted into CD3+CD4+ and CD3+CD8+ populations. All 8 studied subjects were randomized to withdrawal of immunosuppression. The Qiagen DNeasy Blood and Tissue Kit was used for genomic DNA isolation. The receptor was isolated from a human patient who received a liver transplant. Once a transplant has taken place, some T cells may be donor derived. This material consisted of CD4+ T cells from blood, taken 12 months after liver transplant. The chain joins TRBV15 to TRBJ2-7, with TRBD1 as a weak D call on 5 bases. The CDR3 reads CATSPRQGPHEQYF. The nucleotides are TGTGCCACCAGCCCCCGTCAGGGTCCCCACGAGCAGTACTTC.